The rows below give T cell receptor beta chains drawn from one sample of a study of blood T cell repertoires in COVID-19. Sequencing used immunoSEQ multiplex PCR; TCRdb keeps in-frame clones, though not all of them. The sample contains fewer than 350,000 clones, over 75% of which appear only once. Sequencing was performed on PBMCs or T cells enriched from blood (not recorded which). All receptors derive from a middle-aged woman who had recovered from COVID-19. The CDR3 runs from the conserved cysteine through the conserved F or W. A D gene is named only where the DNA matches it firmly. Some rows mark clone size as missing; the rest say once, few, many or name a class of expanded clone.

v_call	j_call	clone_size	d_call	cdr3_nt	cdr3_aa
TRBV2	TRBJ2-2	NA	TRBD1	TGTGCCAGCAGTGATAAATCACAGGGGCTCACCGGGGAGCTGTTTTTT	CASSDKSQGLTGELFF
TRBV5-6	TRBJ2-7	NA	NA	TGTGCCACCTCTGACAGTCCCAACTACGAGCAGTACTTC	CATSDSPNYEQYF
TRBV28	TRBJ1-5	NA	NA	TGTGCCAGCAGTTTAAGTAGCCATTCCCAGCATTTT	CASSLSSHSQHF
TRBV19	TRBJ2-1	NA	TRBD2	TGTGCCAGTAGTACTTCTAGCGGGCCTTTTTACAATGAGCAGTTCTTC	CASSTSSGPFYNEQFF
TRBV19	TRBJ1-6	NA	TRBD1	TGTGCCAGTACCCCGGACAGGGCGGGGAATTCACCCCTCCACTTT	CASTPDRAGNSPLHF
TRBV11-2	TRBJ2-7	NA	NA	TGTGCCAGCAGTCACCCTGGGACAAACGCCTACGAGCAGTACTTC	CASSHPGTNAYEQYF
TRBV11-2	TRBJ1-1	once	NA	TGTGCCAGCAGTCGACTTATGAACACTGAAGCTTTCTTT	CASSRLMNTEAFF
TRBV7-9	TRBJ2-7	many	NA	TGTGCCAGCAGCTTAGCGGGAGACTACGAGCAGTACTTC	CASSLAGDYEQYF
TRBV7-2	TRBJ2-7	NA	NA	TGTGCCAGCAGTTTTCTTAGCTCCTACGAGCAGTACTTC	CASSFLSSYEQYF
TRBV9	TRBJ2-1	NA	TRBD2	TGTGCCAGCAGCGTAGCGGGAGGGGGGTTTAATGAGCAGTTCTTC	CASSVAGGGFNEQFF
TRBV5-1	TRBJ1-3	NA	TRBD1	TGCGCCAGCAGCTTGGGACAGGGGAGCTCTGGAAACACCATATATTTT	CASSLGQGSSGNTIYF
TRBV21-1	TRBJ2-5	NA	NA	TGTGCCAGCAGCGGGAGGGAAGAGACCCAGTACTTC	CASSGREETQYF
TRBV11-3	TRBJ2-7	once	TRBD2	TGTGCCAGCAGCTTCTATACCGGGAGGACGTACGAGCAGTACTTC	CASSFYTGRTYEQYF
TRBV10-1	TRBJ2-7	NA	TRBD1	TGCGCCAGCACCGCGGGGACAGGGGAGTACGAGCAGTACTTC	CASTAGTGEYEQYF
TRBV6-5	TRBJ2-7	NA	TRBD1	TGTGCCAGCCTCGACAGGGGGCTGAACGAGCAGTACTTC	CASLDRGLNEQYF
TRBV19	TRBJ1-2	NA	TRBD1	TGTGCCAGTAGTATAAACAGGGGGCGAAATGGCTACACCTTC	CASSINRGRNGYTF
TRBV30	TRBJ2-5	NA	TRBD2	TGTGCCTGGAGTGCGGGGGGGGTAGAGACCCAGTACTTC	CAWSAGGVETQYF
TRBV19	TRBJ2-1	once	TRBD2	TGTGCCAGTAGTATGTCGGGGGGGCGGCCCAATGAGCAGTTCTTC	CASSMSGGRPNEQFF
TRBV7-8	TRBJ1-4	NA	NA	TGTGCCAGCAGCTTAGCTGGGGGGGCAACTAATGAAAAACTGTTTTTT	CASSLAGGATNEKLFF
TRBV7-2	TRBJ2-4	NA	TRBD2	TGTGCCAGCAGCTTAGGAGGGACTAGCTTTACCGGGCAAAACATTCAGTACTTC	CASSLGGTSFTGQNIQYF
TRBV7-2	TRBJ2-1	NA	TRBD2	TGTGCCAGCAGGCCGACTAGCGGGGGGGCGTTGGGCTACAATGAGCAGTTCTTC	CASRPTSGGALGYNEQFF
TRBV7-9	TRBJ1-4	NA	NA	TGTGCCAGCAGCTTAGCGCCGGGAAAACTGTTTTTT	CASSLAPGKLFF
TRBV6-4	TRBJ2-1	NA	TRBD2	TGTGCCAGCAGTCCGGGACTAGCGGGAGGGAAATCCCTCAATGAGCAGTTCTTC	CASSPGLAGGKSLNEQFF